Listed below are T cell receptor beta chains from one sample, sequenced in a study of blood T cell repertoires in COVID-19. Profiled with immunoSEQ multiplex PCR; TCRdb holds only in-frame clones, not every one. The sample records about 150,000 clones, about 89% being singletons. The sequencing input was peripheral blood. All receptors come from a man between 45 and 60 years old with active COVID-19. Both conserved end residues are part of each CDR3. D genes are given only for firm matches. Clone sizes are given selectively: once, few, many, or a class where the clone is expanded.

size | D | J | V | length | CDR3 | DNA
NA | TRBD1 | TRBJ1-2 | TRBV5-1 | 16 | CASSQTGTGGSGGYTF | TGCGCCAGCAGCCAGACCGGGACAGGGGGCTCGGGTGGCTACACCTTC
NA | TRBD2 | TRBJ2-7 | TRBV7-8 | 23 | CASSRKPPGRTSGGSLTRYEQYF | TGTGCCAGCAGCCGAAAACCCCCCGGTCGGACTAGCGGGGGATCGCTAACTCGGTACGAGCAGTACTTC
NA | NA | TRBJ1-5 | TRBV12-5 | 15 | CASGQGMKSNQPQHF | TGTGCTAGTGGTCAGGGGATGAAAAGCAATCAGCCCCAGCATTTT
few | NA | TRBJ1-6 | TRBV2 | 14 | CASSEWEGGSPLHF | TGTGCCAGCAGTGAATGGGAGGGGGGTTCACCCCTCCACTTT
NA | NA | TRBJ2-7 | TRBV12-5 | 16 | CASGGPAGARIHEQYF | TGTGCTAGTGGAGGGCCCGCTGGGGCTCGAATCCACGAGCAGTACTTC
NA | TRBD1 | TRBJ1-1 | TRBV3-1/TRBV3-2 | 14 | CASSLGTANTEAFF | TGTGCCAGCAGCCTCGGGACAGCGAACACTGAAGCTTTCTTT
NA | NA | TRBJ2-5 | TRBV12-3/TRBV12-4 | 12 | CASSLRGETQYF | TGTGCCAGCAGTTTACGCGGGGAGACCCAGTACTTC
NA | TRBD2 | TRBJ2-5 | TRBV5-6 | 15 | CASSFQGLGQETQYF | TGTGCCAGCAGCTTTCAGGGACTAGGGCAAGAGACCCAGTACTTC
NA | TRBD1 | TRBJ2-5 | TRBV5-1 | 16 | CASSEMDRTGKETQYF | TGCGCCAGCAGCGAGATGGATCGGACAGGGAAAGAGACCCAGTACTTC
NA | NA | TRBJ2-7 | TRBV11-3 | 13 | CASSLVLGYEQYF | TGTGCCAGCAGCTTAGTACTTGGCTACGAGCAGTACTTC
NA | TRBD1 | TRBJ1-3 | TRBV5-8 | 16 | CASSLAPQGARNTIYF | TGTGCCAGCAGCTTGGCCCCACAGGGGGCTCGAAACACCATATATTTT
NA | NA | TRBJ1-1 | TRBV27 | 14 | CASSRTQGYTEAFF | TGTGCCAGCAGTAGGACGCAGGGCTACACTGAAGCTTTCTTT
NA | NA | TRBJ2-7 | TRBV5-1 | 14 | CASSSSTGNNEQYF | TGCGCCAGCAGCTCCTCGACAGGTAATAACGAGCAGTACTTC
NA | TRBD1 | TRBJ2-2 | TRBV6-5 | 15 | CASTGSAGGTGELFF | TGTGCCAGCACGGGTTCGGCAGGGGGCACCGGGGAGCTGTTTTTT
few | NA | TRBJ2-7 | TRBV2 | 14 | CASSLVGALGEQYF | TGTGCCAGCAGCTTGGTGGGGGCCCTGGGCGAGCAGTACTTC
NA | NA | TRBJ1-1 | TRBV11-1 | 12 | CASSPQNTEAFF | TGTGCCAGCAGCCCACAGAACACTGAAGCTTTCTTT
NA | TRBD2 | TRBJ2-7 | TRBV7-6 | 19 | CASSSVPGLAGGGGYEQYF | TGTGCCAGCAGCTCAGTTCCGGGACTAGCGGGCGGTGGGGGGTACGAGCAGTACTTC
NA | NA | TRBJ1-1 | TRBV28 | 11 | CASSLNREAFF | TGTGCCAGCAGTTTGAACAGAGAAGCTTTCTTT
NA | TRBD1 | TRBJ2-7 | TRBV7-9 | 15 | CASSPIGTGTYEQYF | TGTGCCAGCAGCCCGATCGGGACAGGGACGTACGAGCAGTACTTC
once | NA | TRBJ2-3 | TRBV7-2 | 15 | CASSRGGWYTDTQYF | TGTGCCAGCAGCAGGGGGGGCTGGTACACAGATACGCAGTATTTT
NA | NA | TRBJ1-2 | TRBV5-6 | 16 | CASSLVGGAGDYGYTF | TGTGCCAGCAGCTTGGTTGGAGGGGCCGGGGACTATGGCTACACCTTC
NA | NA | TRBJ1-2 | TRBV9 | 18 | CASSAPPSALGANYGYTF | TGTGCCAGCAGCGCCCCCCCGTCGGCATTGGGGGCCAACTATGGCTACACCTTC
NA | NA | TRBJ2-7 | TRBV3-1/TRBV3-2 | 15 | CASSQGIDRGYEQYF | TGTGCCAGCAGCCAAGGTATAGACCGAGGCTACGAGCAGTACTTC
NA | NA | TRBJ1-2 | TRBV30 | 15 | CAWSVGAGSSDGYTF | TGTGCCTGGAGTGTAGGTGCAGGGTCGTCGGATGGCTACACCTTC
NA | TRBD1 | TRBJ1-2 | TRBV29-1 | 13 | CSVGTGRNGGYTF | TGCAGCGTGGGGACAGGCCGAAATGGAGGCTACACCTTC
once | TRBD2 | TRBJ2-5 | TRBV4-2 | 16 | CASSQERAGGRETQYF | TGTGCCAGCAGCCAAGAAAGAGCGGGGGGGCGGGAGACCCAGTACTTC
NA | TRBD2 | TRBJ2-5 | TRBV13 | 17 | CASSRRTSGGARETQYF | TGTGCCAGCAGCCGAAGGACTAGCGGGGGGGCAAGAGAGACCCAGTACTTC
NA | TRBD1 | TRBJ1-1 | TRBV29-1 | 13 | CSVGDSLKTEAFF | TGCAGCGTTGGGGACAGCCTTAAAACTGAAGCTTTCTTT
NA | NA | TRBJ1-1 | TRBV18 | 13 | CATQALGGTEAFF | TGTGCCACCCAAGCCCTGGGAGGGACTGAAGCTTTCTTT
NA | NA | TRBJ1-5 | TRBV6-5 | 15 | CASRREARSNQPQHF | TGTGCCAGCAGACGCGAGGCGCGGAGCAATCAGCCCCAGCATTTT
NA | NA | TRBJ2-7 | TRBV6-5 | 11 | CASRRREEQYF | TGTGCCAGCAGGCGCCGGGAGGAGCAGTACTTC
NA | NA | TRBJ2-1 | TRBV5-1 | 12 | CASLGVSNEQFF | TGCGCCAGCCTCGGGGTCAGCAATGAGCAGTTCTTC
NA | NA | TRBJ1-2 | TRBV6-5 | 15 | CASGSGFDKRYGYTF | TGTGCCAGCGGGAGTGGATTTGACAAGAGATATGGCTACACCTTC
few | TRBD1 | TRBJ1-6 | TRBV5-1 | 14 | CASSRDRDGSPLHF | TGCGCCAGCAGCCGGGACAGGGATGGATCACCCCTCCACTTT
NA | TRBD1 | TRBJ1-5 | TRBV6-5 | 14 | CASRPGTADQPQHF | TGTGCCAGCAGGCCCGGGACAGCCGATCAGCCCCAGCATTTT
NA | NA | TRBJ2-2 | TRBV18 | 17 | CASSPPRTVANTGELFF | TGTGCCAGCTCACCGCCTAGGACAGTCGCGAACACCGGGGAGCTGTTTTTT
NA | NA | TRBJ1-2 | TRBV15 | 14 | CATSSPGTYYGYTF | TGTGCCACCAGCAGCCCAGGAACTTACTATGGCTACACCTTC
NA | NA | TRBJ2-3 | TRBV14 | 13 | CASSLAGTDTQYF | TGTGCCAGCAGCCTGGCAGGCACAGATACGCAGTATTTT
NA | TRBD2 | TRBJ2-3 | TRBV27 | 18 | CASSFGLAGARSTDTQYF | TGTGCCAGCAGTTTCGGACTAGCGGGGGCCAGAAGCACAGATACGCAGTATTTT
NA | NA | TRBJ2-1 | TRBV11-2 | 13 | CASSLGAWNEQFF | TGTGCCAGCAGCTTAGGAGCGTGGAATGAGCAGTTCTTC
NA | NA | TRBJ1-5 | TRBV29-1 | 13 | CSVAGALNQPQHF | TGCAGCGTTGCAGGGGCCCTAAATCAGCCCCAGCATTTT
NA | NA | TRBJ2-1 | TRBV5-6 | 11 | CASSLASEQFF | TGTGCCAGCAGCTTGGCTTCTGAGCAGTTCTTC
NA | NA | TRBJ2-1 | TRBV11-2 | 13 | CASSPGLTGEQFF | TGTGCCAGCAGCCCCGGGTTGACGGGTGAGCAGTTCTTC
NA | TRBD2 | TRBJ2-5 | TRBV5-1 | 12 | CASSWGGETQYF | TGCGCCAGCAGCTGGGGGGGTGAGACCCAGTACTTC
NA | NA | TRBJ2-5 | TRBV18 | 18 | CASSPLRFTDTHGETQYF | TGTGCCAGCTCACCGCTCCGTTTCACTGACACACATGGGGAGACCCAGTACTTC
NA | NA | TRBJ1-5 | TRBV30 | 14 | CAWGPEGSNQPQHF | TGTGCCTGGGGGCCCGAGGGTAGCAATCAGCCCCAGCATTTT
few | NA | TRBJ2-7 | TRBV25-1 | 13 | CASSTNAAYEQYF | TGTGCCAGCAGTACGAATGCGGCGTACGAGCAGTACTTC